This TCR beta chain came from a study of T cell changes during pregnancy in multiple sclerosis. Produced via immunoSEQ multiplex PCR; TCRdb's table is partial and in-frame only. Of 35,000 to 55,000 clones listed, 85% to 95% are singletons. The germline gives CDR1 SGDLS, CDR2 YYNGEE. This CDR3 contains 21 residues. V lost 0 bases and J lost 5; bases outside the gene matches: 21. Here the sequenced sample was CD4+ T cells from peripheral blood mononuclear cells, taken in the third trimester of pregnancy. V and J are TRBV9 and TRBJ2-1; 9 bases fit TRBD2. This TCR came from a female donor with multiple sclerosis, enrolled in a pregnancy study. In nucleotides, the CDR3 is TGTGCCAGCAGCGTAGATCTCCTACCAGCGGGAGGCTCCCTTGGGGACAATGAGCAGTTCTTC. Amino acids: CASSVDLLPAGGSLGDNEQFF.